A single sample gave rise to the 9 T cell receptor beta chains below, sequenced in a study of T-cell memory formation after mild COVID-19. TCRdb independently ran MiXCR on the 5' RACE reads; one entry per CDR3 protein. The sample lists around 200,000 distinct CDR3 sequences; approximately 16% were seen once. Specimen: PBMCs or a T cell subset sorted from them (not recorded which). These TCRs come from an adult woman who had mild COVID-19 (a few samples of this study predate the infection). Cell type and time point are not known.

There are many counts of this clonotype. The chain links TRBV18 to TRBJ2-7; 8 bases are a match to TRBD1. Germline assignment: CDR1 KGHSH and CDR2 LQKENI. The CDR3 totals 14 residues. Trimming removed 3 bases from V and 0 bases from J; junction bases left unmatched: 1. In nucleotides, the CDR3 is TGTGCCAGCTCACCCGGGACAGGCTCCTACGAGCAGTACTTC. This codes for CASSPGTGSYEQYF.

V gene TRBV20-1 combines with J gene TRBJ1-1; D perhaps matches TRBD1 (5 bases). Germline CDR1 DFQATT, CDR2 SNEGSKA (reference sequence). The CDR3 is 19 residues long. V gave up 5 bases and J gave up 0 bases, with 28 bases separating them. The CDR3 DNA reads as TGCAGTGCTCGATCGGGACGACCGTTCCACCGGGCCATGAACACTGAAGCTTTCTTT. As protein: CSARSGRPFHRAMNTEAFF.

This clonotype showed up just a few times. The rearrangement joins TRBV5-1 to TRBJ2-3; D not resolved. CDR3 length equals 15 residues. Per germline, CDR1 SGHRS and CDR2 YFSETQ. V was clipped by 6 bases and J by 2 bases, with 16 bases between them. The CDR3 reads CASTPWQRATDTQYF. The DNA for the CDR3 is TGCGCCAGCACCCCTTGGCAGAGAGCCACAGATACGCAGTATTTT. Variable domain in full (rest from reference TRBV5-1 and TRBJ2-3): KAGVTQTPRYLIKTRGQQVTLSCSPISGHRSVSWYQQTPGQGLQFLFEYFSETQRNKGNFPGRFSGRQFSNSRSEMNVSTLELGDSALYLCASTPWQRATDTQYFGPGTRLTVL.

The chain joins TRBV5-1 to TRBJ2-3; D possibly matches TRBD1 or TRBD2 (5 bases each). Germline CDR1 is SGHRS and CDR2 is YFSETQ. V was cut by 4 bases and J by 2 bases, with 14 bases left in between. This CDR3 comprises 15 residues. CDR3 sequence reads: CASSHFRDLTDTQYF. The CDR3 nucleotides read TGCGCCAGCAGCCACTTCCGGGACCTCACAGATACGCAGTATTTT.

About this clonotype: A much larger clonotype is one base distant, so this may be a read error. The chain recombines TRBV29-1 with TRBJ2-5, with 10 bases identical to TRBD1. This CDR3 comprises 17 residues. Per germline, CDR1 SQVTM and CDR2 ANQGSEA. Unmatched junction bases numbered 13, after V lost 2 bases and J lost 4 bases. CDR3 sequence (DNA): TGCAGCGTTGAAAGCTATTCACCGGACAGGGGGAGAGAGACCCAGTACTTC. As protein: CSVESYSPDRGRETQYF.

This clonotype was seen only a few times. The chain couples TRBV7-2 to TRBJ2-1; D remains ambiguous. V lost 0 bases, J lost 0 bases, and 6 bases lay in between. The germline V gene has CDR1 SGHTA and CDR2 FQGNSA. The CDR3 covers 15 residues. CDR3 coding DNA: TGTGCCAGCAGCTTAGCGTGGGCCTCCTACAATGAGCAGTTCTTC. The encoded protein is CASSLAWASYNEQFF.

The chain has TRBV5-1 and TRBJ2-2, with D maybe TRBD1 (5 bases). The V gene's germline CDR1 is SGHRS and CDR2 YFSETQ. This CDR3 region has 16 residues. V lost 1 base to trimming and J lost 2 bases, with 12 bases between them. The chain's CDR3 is CASSLSPGINTGELFF. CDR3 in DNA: TGCGCCAGCAGCTTGAGTCCAGGGATAAACACCGGGGAGCTGTTTTTT.

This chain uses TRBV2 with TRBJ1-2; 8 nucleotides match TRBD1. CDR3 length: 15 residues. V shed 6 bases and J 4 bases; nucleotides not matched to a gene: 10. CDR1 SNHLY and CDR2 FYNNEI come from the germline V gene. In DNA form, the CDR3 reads TGTGCCAGCAGACGGCTACTACAGGGGGTCTATGGCTACACCTTC. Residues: CASRRLLQGVYGYTF.

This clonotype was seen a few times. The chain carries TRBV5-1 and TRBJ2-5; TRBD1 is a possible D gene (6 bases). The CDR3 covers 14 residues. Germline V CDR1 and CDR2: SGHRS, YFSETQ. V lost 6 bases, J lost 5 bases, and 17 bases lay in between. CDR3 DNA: TGCGCCAGCAAACAAAATGCAGGGGTCGAGACCCAGTACTTC. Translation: CASKQNAGVETQYF.